This T cell receptor (beta chain) was found in a study of T cell changes during pregnancy in multiple sclerosis. Assay: immunoSEQ multiplex PCR; the TCRdb copy retains only in-frame clones and omits some. Of approximately 130,000 clones listed, around 97% are singletons. J was trimmed by 4 bases and V by 3 bases; bases with no gene match: 8. CDR3 length: 16 residues. Looked up from germline, CDR1 is SQVTM and CDR2 is ANQGSEA. Sequences were derived from peripheral blood, sampled after pregnancy. The chain is built from TRBV29-1 and TRBJ2-1; 11 bases line up with TRBD1. This receptor was obtained from a female donor with multiple sclerosis, enrolled in a pregnancy study. The CDR3, as DNA: TGCAGCGTTGATAGGACAGGGGGCAATCAGTACAATGAGCAGTTCTTC. It yields the protein CSVDRTGGNQYNEQFF.